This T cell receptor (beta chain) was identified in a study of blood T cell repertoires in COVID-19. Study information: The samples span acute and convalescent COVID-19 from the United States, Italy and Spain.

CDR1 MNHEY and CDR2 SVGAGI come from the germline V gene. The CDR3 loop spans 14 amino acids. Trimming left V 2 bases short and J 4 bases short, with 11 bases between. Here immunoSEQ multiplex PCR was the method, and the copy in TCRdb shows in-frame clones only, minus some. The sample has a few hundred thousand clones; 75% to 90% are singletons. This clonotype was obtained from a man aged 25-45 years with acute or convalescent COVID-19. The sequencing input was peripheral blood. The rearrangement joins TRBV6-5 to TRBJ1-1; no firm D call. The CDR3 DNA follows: TGTGCCAGCAGTTACGACCATGGCGGCACTGAAGCTTTCTTT. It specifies CASSYDHGGTEAFF.